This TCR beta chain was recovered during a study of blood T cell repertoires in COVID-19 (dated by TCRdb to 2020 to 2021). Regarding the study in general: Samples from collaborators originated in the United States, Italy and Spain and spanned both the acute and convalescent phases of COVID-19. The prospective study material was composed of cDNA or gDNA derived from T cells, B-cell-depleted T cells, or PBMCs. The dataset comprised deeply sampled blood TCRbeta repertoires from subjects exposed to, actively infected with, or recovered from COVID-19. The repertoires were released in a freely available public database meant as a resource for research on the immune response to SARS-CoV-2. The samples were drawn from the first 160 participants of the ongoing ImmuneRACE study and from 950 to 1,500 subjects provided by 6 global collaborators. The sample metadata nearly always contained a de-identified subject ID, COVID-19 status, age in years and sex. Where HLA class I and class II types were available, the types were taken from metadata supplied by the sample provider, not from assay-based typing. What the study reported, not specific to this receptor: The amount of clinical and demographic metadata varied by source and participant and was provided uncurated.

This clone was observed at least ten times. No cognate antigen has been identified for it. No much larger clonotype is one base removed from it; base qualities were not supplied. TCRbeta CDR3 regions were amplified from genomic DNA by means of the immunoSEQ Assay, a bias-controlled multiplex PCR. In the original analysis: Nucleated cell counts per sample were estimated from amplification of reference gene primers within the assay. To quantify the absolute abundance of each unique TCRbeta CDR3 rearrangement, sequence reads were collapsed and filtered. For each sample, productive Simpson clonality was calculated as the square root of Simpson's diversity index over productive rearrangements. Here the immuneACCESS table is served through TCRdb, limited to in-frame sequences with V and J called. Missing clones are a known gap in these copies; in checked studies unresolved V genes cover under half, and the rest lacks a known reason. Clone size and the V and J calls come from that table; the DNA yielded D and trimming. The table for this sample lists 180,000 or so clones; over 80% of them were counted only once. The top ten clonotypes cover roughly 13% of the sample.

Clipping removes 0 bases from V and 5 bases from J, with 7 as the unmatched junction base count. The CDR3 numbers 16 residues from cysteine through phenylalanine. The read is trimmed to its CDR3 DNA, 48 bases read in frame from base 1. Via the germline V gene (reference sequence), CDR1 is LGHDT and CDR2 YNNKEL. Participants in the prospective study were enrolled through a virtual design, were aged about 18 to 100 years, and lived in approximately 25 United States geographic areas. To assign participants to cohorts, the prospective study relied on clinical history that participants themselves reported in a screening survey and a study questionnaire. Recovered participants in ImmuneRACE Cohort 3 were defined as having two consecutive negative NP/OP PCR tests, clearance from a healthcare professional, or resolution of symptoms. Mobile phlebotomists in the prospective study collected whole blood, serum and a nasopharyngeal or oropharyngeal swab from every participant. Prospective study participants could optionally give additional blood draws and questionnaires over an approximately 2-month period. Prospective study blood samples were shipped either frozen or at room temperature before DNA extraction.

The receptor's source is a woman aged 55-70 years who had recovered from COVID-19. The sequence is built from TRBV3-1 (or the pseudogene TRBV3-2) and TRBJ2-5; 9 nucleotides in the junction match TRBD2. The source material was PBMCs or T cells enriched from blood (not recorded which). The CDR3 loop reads CASSQDAGGPRETQYF. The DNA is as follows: TGTGCCAGCAGCCAAGATGCGGGGGGGCCGAGGGAGACCCAGTACTTC.